This record looks at one TCR beta chain sequence and its context. What it binds is not known. This sample stems from a study of T cell responses to AZD1222 COVID-19 vaccine. The study, taken as a whole, reports: Of spike-specific TCRs, nearly half reportedly target regions left unmutated in variants. Baseline serostatus was positive in only five to seven AZD1222 recipients.

Clones were read by immunoSEQ multiplex PCR, and TCRdb kept only the in-frame ones, dropping some. The sample lists about 96,000 clones; roughly 87% were seen once. This clonotype originated in an adult in good health. The input for sequencing was peripheral blood, taken on day 0 of AZD1222 vaccination.

The CDR3 DNA follows: TGTGCCAGCAGTTACCGGCTCATGAACACTGAAGCTTTCTTT. This codes for CASSYRLMNTEAFF. The rearrangement uses TRBV6-5 and TRBJ1-1; D call uncertain. Trimming removed 2 bases at V and 0 bases at J, with 7 bases between. Germline V lookup: CDR1 MNHEY, CDR2 SVGAGI. The CDR3 runs 14 residues.